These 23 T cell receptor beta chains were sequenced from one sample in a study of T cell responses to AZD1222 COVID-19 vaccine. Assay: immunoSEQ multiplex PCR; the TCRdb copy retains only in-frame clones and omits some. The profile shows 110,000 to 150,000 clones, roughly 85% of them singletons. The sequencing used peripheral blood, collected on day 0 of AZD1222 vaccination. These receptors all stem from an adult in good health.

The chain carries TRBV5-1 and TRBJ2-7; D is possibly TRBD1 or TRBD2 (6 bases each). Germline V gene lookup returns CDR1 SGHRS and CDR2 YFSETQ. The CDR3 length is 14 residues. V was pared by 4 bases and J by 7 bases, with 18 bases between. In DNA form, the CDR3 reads TGCGCCAGCAGCCCGCAAGGGGGAGGAGGGGAGCAGTACTTC. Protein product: CASSPQGGGGEQYF. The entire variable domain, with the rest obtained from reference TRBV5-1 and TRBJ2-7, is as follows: KAGVTQTPRYLIKTRGQQVTLSCSPISGHRSVSWYQQTPGQGLQFLFEYFSETQRNKGNFPGRFSGRQFSNSRSEMNVSTLELGDSALYLCASSPQGGGGEQYFGPGTRLTVT.

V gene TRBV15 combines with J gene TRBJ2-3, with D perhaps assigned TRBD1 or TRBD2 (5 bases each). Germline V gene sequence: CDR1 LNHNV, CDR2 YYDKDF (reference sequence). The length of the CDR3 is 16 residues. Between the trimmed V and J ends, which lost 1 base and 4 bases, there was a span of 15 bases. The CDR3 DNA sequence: TGTGCCACCAGCAGAGGAGGGGCCAGTAATTCAGATACGCAGTATTTT. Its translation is CATSRGGASNSDTQYF.

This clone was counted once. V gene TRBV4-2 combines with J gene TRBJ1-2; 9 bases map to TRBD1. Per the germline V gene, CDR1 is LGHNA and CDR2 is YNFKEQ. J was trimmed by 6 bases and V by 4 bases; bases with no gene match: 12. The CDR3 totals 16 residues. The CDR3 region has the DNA TGTGCCAGCAGCCGGACACAGGGGGCGGTTCCGGATGGCTACACCTTC. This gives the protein CASSRTQGAVPDGYTF.

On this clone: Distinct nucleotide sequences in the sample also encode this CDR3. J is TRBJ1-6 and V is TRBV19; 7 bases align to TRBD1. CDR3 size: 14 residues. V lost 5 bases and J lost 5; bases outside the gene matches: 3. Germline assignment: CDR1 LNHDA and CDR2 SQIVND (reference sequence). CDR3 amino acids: CASSSGTDNSPLHF. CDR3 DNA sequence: TGTGCCAGTAGTTCCGGGACAGATAATTCACCCCTCCACTTT. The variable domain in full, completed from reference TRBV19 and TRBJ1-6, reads DGGITQSPKYLFRKEGQNVTLSCEQNLNHDAMYWYRQDPGQGLRLIYYSQIVNDFQKGDIAEGYSVSREKKESFPLTVTSAQKNPTAFYLCASSSGTDNSPLHFGNGTRLTVT.

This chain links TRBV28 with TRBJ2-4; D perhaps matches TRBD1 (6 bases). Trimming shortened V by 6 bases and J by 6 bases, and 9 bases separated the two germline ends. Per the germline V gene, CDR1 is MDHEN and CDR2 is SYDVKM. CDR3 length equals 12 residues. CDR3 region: CASSRTANIQYF. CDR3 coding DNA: TGTGCCAGCAGCCGGACAGCAAACATTCAGTACTTC.

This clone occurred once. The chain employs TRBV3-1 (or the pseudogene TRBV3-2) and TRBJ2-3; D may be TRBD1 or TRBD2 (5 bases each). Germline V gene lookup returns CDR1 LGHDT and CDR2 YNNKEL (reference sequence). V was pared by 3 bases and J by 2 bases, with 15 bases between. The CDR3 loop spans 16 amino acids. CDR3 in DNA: TGTGCCAGCAGCCAGGGGGTGGGAGCGGCCACAGATACGCAGTATTTT. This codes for CASSQGVGAATDTQYF.

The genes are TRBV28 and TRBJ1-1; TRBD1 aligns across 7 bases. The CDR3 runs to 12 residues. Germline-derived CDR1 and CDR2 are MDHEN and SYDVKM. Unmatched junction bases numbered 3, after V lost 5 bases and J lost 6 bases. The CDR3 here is CASSTGASEAFF. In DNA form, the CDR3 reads TGTGCCAGCAGTACAGGGGCCTCTGAAGCTTTCTTT.

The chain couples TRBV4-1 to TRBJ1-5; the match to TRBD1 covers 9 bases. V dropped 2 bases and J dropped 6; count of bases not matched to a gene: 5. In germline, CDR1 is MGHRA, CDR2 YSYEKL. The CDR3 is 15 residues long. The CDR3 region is CASSQQTGGSQPQHF. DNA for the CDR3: TGCGCCAGCAGCCAACAGACAGGGGGAAGTCAGCCCCAGCATTTT.

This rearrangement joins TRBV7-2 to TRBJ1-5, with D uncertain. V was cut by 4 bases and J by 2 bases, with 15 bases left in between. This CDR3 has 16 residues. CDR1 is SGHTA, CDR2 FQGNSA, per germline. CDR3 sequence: CASSSPDRFGNQPQHF. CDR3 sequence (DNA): TGTGCCAGCAGCTCCCCCGATAGGTTTGGCAATCAGCCCCAGCATTTT.

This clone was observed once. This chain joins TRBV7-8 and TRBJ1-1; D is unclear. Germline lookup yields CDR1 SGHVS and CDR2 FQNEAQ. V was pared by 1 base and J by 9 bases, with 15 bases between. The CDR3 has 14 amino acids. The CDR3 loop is CASSLDQWAEKAFF. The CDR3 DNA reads TGTGCCAGCAGCTTAGATCAGTGGGCAGAAAAAGCTTTCTTT.

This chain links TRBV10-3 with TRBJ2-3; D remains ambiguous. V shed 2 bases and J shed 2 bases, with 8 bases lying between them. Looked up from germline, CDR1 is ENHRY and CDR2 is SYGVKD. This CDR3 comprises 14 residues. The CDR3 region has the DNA TGTGCCATCAGTGAGGGCAGTAACACAGATACGCAGTATTTT. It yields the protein CAISEGSNTDTQYF.

CDR3: CASSMILANTGELFF. CDR3 in DNA: TGTGCCAGTAGTATGATCCTCGCGAACACCGGGGAGCTGTTTTTT. The chain links TRBV19 to TRBJ2-2, with unresolved D. Trimming removed 3 bases from V and 0 bases from J, with 8 bases in between. The CDR3 contains 15 residues. Germline V lookup: CDR1 LNHDA, CDR2 SQIVND (reference sequence).

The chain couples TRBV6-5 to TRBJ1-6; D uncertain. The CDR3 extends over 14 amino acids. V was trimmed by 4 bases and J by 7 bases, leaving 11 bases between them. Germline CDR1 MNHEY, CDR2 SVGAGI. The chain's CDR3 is CASSLTEGNSPLHF. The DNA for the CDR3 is TGTGCCAGCAGTTTGACGGAAGGGAATTCACCCCTCCACTTT.

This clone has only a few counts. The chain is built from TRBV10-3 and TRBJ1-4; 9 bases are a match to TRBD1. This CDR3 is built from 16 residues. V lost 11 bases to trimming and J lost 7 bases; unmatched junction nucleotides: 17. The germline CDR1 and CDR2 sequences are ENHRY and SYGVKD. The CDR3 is CAAVVPGQGGGEKLFF. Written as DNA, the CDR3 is TGTGCCGCCGTGGTCCCGGGACAGGGTGGTGGTGAAAAACTGTTTTTT.

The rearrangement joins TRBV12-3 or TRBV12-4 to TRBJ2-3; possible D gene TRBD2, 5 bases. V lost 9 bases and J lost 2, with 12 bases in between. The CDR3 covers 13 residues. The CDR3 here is CASSKRFTDTQYF. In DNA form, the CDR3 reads TGTGCCAGTTCGAAGCGGTTCACAGATACGCAGTATTTT.

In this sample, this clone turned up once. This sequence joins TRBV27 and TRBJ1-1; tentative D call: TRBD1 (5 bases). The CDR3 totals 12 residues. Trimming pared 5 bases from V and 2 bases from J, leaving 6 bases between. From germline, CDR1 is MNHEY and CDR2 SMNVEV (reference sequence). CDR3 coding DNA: TGTGCCAGCAGTCGGGGCAACACTGAAGCTTTCTTT. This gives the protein CASSRGNTEAFF.

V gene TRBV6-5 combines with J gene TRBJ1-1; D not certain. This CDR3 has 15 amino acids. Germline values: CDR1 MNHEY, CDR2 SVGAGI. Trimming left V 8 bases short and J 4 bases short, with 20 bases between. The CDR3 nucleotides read TGTGCCAGCCTCTTCTCGGTGGCAGGAAGCACTGAAGCTTTCTTT. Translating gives CASLFSVAGSTEAFF.

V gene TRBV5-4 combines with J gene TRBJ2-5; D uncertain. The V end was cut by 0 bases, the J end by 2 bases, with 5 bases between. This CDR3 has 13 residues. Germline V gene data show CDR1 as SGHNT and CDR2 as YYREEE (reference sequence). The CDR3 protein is CASSLVGQETQYF. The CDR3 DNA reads TGTGCCAGCAGCTTGGTGGGGCAAGAGACCCAGTACTTC.

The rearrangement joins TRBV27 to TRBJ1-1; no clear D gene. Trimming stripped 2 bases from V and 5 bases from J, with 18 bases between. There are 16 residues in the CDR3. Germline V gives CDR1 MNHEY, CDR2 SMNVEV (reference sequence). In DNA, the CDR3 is TGTGCCAGCAGTTTAAACATCGAAGGGTTAAGGACTGAAGCTTTCTTT. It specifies CASSLNIEGLRTEAFF.

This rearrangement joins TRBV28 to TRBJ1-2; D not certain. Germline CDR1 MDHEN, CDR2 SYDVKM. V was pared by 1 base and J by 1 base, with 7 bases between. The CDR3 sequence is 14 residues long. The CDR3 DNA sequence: TGTGCCAGCAGTTTATCACCAGTTAACTATGGCTACACCTTC. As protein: CASSLSPVNYGYTF.

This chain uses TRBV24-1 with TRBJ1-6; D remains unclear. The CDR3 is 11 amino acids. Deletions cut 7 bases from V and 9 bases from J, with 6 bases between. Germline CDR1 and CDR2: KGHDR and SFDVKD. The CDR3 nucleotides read TGTGCCACCAGACGGCTTTCACCCCTCCACTTT. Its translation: CATRRLSPLHF.

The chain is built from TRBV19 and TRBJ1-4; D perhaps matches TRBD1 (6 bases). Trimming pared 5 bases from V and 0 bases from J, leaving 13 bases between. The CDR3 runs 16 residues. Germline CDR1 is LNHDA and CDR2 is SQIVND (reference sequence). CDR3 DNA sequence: TGTGCCAGTAGTCGGGGGCGGCCTGCAACTAATGAAAAACTGTTTTTT. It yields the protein CASSRGRPATNEKLFF.

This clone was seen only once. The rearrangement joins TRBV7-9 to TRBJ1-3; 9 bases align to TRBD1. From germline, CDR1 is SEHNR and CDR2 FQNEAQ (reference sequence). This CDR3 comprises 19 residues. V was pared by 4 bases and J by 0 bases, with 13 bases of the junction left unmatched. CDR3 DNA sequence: TGTGCCAGCAGCTCCGGACAGGGGCCTACTATAGGCTCTGGAAACACCATATATTTT. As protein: CASSSGQGPTIGSGNTIYF.